The sequence of this T cell receptor (beta chain) was determined in a study of blood T cell repertoires in COVID-19 (dated by TCRdb to about 2020). Regarding the complete study: The collaborator samples originated in the United States, Italy and Spain and spanned the acute and convalescent phases of COVID-19. The material from the prospective study consisted of cDNA or gDNA derived from T cells, B-cell-depleted T cells, or PBMCs. Subjects who had been exposed to COVID-19, were actively infected with it, or had recovered from it provided the deeply sampled blood TCRbeta repertoires that made up the dataset. The repertoires were released in a freely available public database meant as a resource for research on the immune response to SARS-CoV-2. The samples were drawn from the first 160 participants of the ongoing ImmuneRACE study and from under 1,500 subjects provided by 6 global collaborators. Nearly every sample came with metadata listing a de-identified subject ID, COVID-19 status, age in years and sex. Where available, HLA class I and class II types were taken from metadata supplied by the sample provider and were not determined by assay-based typing.

The investigation overall reported the following: The quantity of clinical and demographic metadata differed by source and by participant and was supplied without curation.

TCRbeta CDR3 regions were amplified from genomic DNA using the immunoSEQ Assay, a bias-controlled multiplex PCR. In the original analysis: The number of nucleated cells in each sample was estimated from the amplification of reference gene primers within the assay. Sequence reads were collapsed and filtered to measure the absolute abundance of every unique TCRbeta CDR3 rearrangement. For each sample, productive Simpson clonality was calculated as the square root of Simpson's diversity index over productive rearrangements. Sourced from immuneACCESS, this table was stored by TCRdb with only in-frame sequences that have V and J called. A share of the clones is absent; for the studies checked, an unresolved V gene accounts for under half, and the remainder has no known explanation. The D gene and trimming were derived from the DNA, and the V and J assignments and clone size from that table. In all, the sample holds about 130,000 clones, and 75% to 90% of those were seen once. The top ten constitute around 2.5% of the sample.

On this clone itself: The target of this receptor is not known. Qualities for individual bases were not recorded, and no much larger clone is one base off.

For CDR1 and CDR2, the germline V gene lists MNHEY and SVGAGI. The germline ends are 13 bases apart after V is trimmed by 2 bases and J by 2 bases. The CDR3 goes from the cysteine to the phenylalanine over 15 residues. CDR3 DNA is the only sequence kept; it has 45 bases, read in frame from the first base. Participants in the prospective study were aged about 18 to 89 years, lived in some 24 United States geographic areas, and enrolled through a virtual design. In the prospective study, participants were assigned to cohorts based on the clinical history participants reported in a screening survey and a study questionnaire. ImmuneRACE Cohort 3 recovered participants were defined by two consecutive negative NP/OP PCR tests, healthcare professional clearance, or symptom resolution. Each participant in the prospective study had whole blood, serum and a nasopharyngeal or oropharyngeal swab collected by mobile phlebotomists. Participants in the prospective study had the option to provide additional blood draws and questionnaires over a 2-month period. Before DNA extraction, prospective study blood samples were shipped either frozen or at room temperature.

This chain joins TRBV6-5 to TRBJ2-7, with the D gene too uncertain to name. This clonotype was sampled from a woman between 45 and 65 years old who had recovered from COVID-19. The specimen was PBMCs or T cells enriched from blood (not recorded which). The DNA sequence is as follows: TGTGCCAGCAGTTACCTCTACCGAAGCCCCTACGAGCAGTACTTC. The translation is CASSYLYRSPYEQYF.